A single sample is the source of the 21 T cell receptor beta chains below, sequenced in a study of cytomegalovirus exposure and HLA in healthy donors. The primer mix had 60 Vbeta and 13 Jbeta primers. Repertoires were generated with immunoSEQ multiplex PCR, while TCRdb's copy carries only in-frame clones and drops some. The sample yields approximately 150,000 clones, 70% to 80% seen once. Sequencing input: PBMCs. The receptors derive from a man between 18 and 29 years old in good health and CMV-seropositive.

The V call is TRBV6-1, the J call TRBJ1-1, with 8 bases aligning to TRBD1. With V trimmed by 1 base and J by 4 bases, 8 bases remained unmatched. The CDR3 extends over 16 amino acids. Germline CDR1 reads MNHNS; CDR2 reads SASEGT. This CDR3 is CASSEVAGGLGTEAFF. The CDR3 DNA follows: TGTGCCAGCAGTGAAGTGGCAGGGGGCTTAGGCACTGAAGCTTTCTTT.

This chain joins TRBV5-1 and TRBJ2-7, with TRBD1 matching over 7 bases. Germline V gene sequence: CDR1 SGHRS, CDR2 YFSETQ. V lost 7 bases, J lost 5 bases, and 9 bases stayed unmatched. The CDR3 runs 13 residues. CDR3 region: CASGLTGAHEQYF. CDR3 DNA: TGCGCCAGCGGATTAACAGGGGCTCACGAGCAGTACTTC.

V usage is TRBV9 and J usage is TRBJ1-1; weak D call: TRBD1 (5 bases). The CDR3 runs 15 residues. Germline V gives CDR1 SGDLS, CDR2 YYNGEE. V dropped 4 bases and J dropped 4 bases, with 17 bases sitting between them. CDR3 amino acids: CASSSHSGTSTEAFF. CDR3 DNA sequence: TGTGCCAGCAGCTCCCACTCTGGGACTTCCACTGAAGCTTTCTTT.

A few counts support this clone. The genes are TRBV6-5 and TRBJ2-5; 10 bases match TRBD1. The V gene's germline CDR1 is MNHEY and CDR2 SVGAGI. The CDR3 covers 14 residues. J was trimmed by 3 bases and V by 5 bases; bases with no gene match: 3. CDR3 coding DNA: TGTGCCAGCAGTGAGACAGGGGGCAAAGAGACCCAGTACTTC. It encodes CASSETGGKETQYF.

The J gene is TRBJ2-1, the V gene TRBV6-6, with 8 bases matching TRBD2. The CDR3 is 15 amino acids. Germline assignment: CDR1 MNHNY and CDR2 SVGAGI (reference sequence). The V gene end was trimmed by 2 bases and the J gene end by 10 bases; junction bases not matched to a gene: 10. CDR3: CASSYGLASSGEQFF. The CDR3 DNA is TGTGCCAGCAGTTACGGACTAGCCTCCTCCGGGGAGCAGTTCTTC.

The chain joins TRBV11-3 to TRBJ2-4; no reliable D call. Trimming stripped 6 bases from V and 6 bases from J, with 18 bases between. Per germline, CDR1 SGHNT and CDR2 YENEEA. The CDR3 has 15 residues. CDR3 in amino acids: CASSPSARSANIQYF. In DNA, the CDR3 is TGTGCCAGCAGTCCCTCGGCGCGGTCAGCAAACATTCAGTACTTC.

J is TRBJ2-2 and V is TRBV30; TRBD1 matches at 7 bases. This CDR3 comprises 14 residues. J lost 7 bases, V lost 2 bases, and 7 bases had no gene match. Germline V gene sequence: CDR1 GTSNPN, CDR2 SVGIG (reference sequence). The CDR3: CAWSRTGRIGELFF. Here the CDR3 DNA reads TGTGCCTGGAGTAGGACAGGCCGCATCGGGGAGCTGTTTTTT.

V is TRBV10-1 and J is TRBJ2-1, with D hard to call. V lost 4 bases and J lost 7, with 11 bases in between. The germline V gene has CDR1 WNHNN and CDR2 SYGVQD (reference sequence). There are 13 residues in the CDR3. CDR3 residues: CASSGQVVNEQFF. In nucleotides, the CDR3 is TGCGCCAGCAGTGGTCAGGTGGTTAATGAGCAGTTCTTC.

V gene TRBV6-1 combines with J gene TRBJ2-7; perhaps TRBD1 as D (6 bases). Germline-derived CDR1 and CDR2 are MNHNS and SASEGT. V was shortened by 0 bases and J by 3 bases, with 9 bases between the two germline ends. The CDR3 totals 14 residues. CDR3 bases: TGTGCCAGCAGTGAAGCAACAGGGATCTACGAGCAGTACTTC. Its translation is CASSEATGIYEQYF.

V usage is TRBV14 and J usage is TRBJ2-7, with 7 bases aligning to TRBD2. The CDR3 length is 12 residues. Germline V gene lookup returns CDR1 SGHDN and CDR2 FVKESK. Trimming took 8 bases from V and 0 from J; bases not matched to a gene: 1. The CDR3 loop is CASGGSSYEQYF. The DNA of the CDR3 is TGTGCCAGCGGCGGGAGCTCCTACGAGCAGTACTTC.

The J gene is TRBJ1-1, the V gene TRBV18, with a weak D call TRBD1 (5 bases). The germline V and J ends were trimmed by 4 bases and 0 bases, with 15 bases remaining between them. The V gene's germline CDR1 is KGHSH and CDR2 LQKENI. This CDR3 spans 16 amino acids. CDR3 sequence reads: CASSLRQTSVNTEAFF. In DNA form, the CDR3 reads TGTGCCAGCTCACTCCGACAGACGAGCGTGAACACTGAAGCTTTCTTT.

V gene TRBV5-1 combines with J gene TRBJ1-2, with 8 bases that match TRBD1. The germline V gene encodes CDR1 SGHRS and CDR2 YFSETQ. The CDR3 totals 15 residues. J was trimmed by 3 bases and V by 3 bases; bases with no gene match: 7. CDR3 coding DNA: TGCGCCAGCAGCTGGGGACAGGCGGCCGACTATGGCTACACCTTC. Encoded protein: CASSWGQAADYGYTF.

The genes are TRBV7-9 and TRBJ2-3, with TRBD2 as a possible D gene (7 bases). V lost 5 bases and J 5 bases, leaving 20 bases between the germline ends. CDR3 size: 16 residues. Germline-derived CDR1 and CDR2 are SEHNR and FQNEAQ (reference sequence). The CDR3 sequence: CASSQKVGGPGDTQYF. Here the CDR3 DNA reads TGTGCCAGCAGCCAAAAAGTGGGGGGGCCTGGAGATACGCAGTATTTT.

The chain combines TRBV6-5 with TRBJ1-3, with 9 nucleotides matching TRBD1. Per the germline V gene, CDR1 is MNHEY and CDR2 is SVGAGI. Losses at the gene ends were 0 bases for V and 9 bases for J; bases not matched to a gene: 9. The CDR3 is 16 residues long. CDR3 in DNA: TGTGCCAGCAGTTACTCAGCCGGGACAGGGTATACCACCATATATTTT. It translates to CASSYSAGTGYTTIYF.

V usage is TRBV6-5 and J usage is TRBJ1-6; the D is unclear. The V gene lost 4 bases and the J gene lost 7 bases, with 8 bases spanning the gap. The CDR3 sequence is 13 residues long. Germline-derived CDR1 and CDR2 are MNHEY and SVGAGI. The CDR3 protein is CASSSQANSPLHF. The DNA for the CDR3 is TGTGCCAGCAGTTCCCAAGCCAATTCACCCCTCCACTTT.

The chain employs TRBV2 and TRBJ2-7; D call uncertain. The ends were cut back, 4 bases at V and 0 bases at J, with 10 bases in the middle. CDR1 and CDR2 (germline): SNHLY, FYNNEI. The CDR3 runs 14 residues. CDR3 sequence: CASSVAHPSYEQYF. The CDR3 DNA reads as TGTGCCAGCAGTGTAGCCCATCCCTCCTACGAGCAGTACTTC.

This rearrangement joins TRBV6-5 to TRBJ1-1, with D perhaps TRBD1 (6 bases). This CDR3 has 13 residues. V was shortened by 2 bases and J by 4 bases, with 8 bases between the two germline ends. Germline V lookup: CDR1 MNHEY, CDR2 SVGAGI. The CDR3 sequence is CASSYGGVTEAFF. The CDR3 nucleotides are TGTGCCAGCAGTTACGGGGGCGTCACTGAAGCTTTCTTT.

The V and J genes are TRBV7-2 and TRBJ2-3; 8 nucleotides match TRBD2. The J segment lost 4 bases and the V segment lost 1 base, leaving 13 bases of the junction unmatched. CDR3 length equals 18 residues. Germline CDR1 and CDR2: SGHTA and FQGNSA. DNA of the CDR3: TGTGCCAGCAGCTTAGTCCTGACTAGCGTCCAAGGGGCAGATACGCAGTATTTT. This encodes CASSLVLTSVQGADTQYF.

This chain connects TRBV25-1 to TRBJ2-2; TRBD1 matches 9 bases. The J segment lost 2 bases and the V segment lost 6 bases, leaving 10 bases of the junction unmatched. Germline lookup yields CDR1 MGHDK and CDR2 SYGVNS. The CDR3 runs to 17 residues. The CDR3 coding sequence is TGTGCCAGCAGGCCTTCCCCGGGACAGGGTAACACCGGGGAGCTGTTTTTT. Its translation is CASRPSPGQGNTGELFF.

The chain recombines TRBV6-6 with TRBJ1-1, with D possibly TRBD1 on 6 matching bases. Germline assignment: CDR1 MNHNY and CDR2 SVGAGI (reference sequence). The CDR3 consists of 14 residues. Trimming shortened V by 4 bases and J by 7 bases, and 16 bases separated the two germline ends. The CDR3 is CASSWGPQEGEAFF. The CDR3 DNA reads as TGTGCCAGCAGTTGGGGGCCCCAAGAAGGTGAAGCTTTCTTT.

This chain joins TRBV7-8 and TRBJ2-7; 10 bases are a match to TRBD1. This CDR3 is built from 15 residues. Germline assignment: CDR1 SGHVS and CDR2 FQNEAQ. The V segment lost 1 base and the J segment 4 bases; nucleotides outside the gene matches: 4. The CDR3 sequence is CASSLETGGFYEQYF. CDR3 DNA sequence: TGTGCCAGCAGCTTAGAGACAGGGGGCTTTTACGAGCAGTACTTC.